This is a list of T cell receptor beta chains from one sample in a study of T cell responses to AZD1222 COVID-19 vaccine. Assay used: immunoSEQ multiplex PCR; TCRdb lists only in-frame clones, some missing. This sample yields just over 150,000 clones, of which more than 90% are seen a single time; approximately 1.4% belongs to the top ten. The sample here was peripheral blood, taken 28 days after the second AZD1222 dose. These TCRs come from an adult who received the AZD1222 COVID-19 vaccine. Each CDR3 is given with its conserved first and last residue. A D gene is named only where the DNA matches it firmly. The size of a clone is reported for some rows only, either as once, few or many, or as a class for expanded clones.

TRBJ2-3	NA	TRBV7-2	NA	TGTGCCAGCAGCTCCACGACTCAGAATACGCAGTATTTT	CASSSTTQNTQYF
TRBJ1-2	NA	TRBV19	once	TGTGCCAGTAGTATATCCCTGGCAGGGCCCGGCTACACCTTC	CASSISLAGPGYTF
TRBJ2-1	TRBD2	TRBV11-3	NA	TGTGCCAGCAGCTTGACTAGCGGGGTTTACAATGAGCAGTTCTTC	CASSLTSGVYNEQFF
TRBJ1-1	NA	TRBV30	NA	TGTGCCTGGAGTGTACTCAGTAGGGGCACTGAAGCTTTCTTT	CAWSVLSRGTEAFF
TRBJ1-2	TRBD1	TRBV14	NA	TGTGCCAGCAGCCCCTTAGGACAGGAAAACTATGGCTACACCTTC	CASSPLGQENYGYTF
TRBJ2-5	NA	TRBV9	NA	TGTGCCAGCAGTGCCACCCCGACTCCGGAGACCCAGTACTTC	CASSATPTPETQYF
TRBJ1-6	NA	TRBV28	NA	TGTGCCAGCAGTTTCACCCCGACACCTTATAATTCACCCCTCCACTTT	CASSFTPTPYNSPLHF
TRBJ2-1	TRBD2	TRBV4-2	NA	TGTGCCAGCAGCCAAGATATAGCGGGAGGGCGGAATGAGCAGTTCTTC	CASSQDIAGGRNEQFF
TRBJ2-7	NA	TRBV5-4	once	TGTGCCAGCAGCTTGGACGGAGCACGGCTCTACGAGCAGTACTTC	CASSLDGARLYEQYF
TRBJ2-7	NA	TRBV7-2	NA	TGTGCCAGCAGCTTAGCCTTGGCTAGTCCGGGTGAGCAGTACTTC	CASSLALASPGEQYF
TRBJ1-4	TRBD1	TRBV7-9	NA	TGTGCCAGCAGCCCTCCTGGGACAGGGGTTAATGAAAAACTGTTTTTT	CASSPPGTGVNEKLFF
TRBJ2-3	TRBD1	TRBV28	NA	TGTGCCAGCAGGACAGGGGTAAGCACAGATACGCAGTATTTT	CASRTGVSTDTQYF
TRBJ2-1	NA	TRBV6-1	NA	TGTGCCAGCAGTGACGCTTCCAGCGGGCAGTTCTTC	CASSDASSGQFF
TRBJ2-5	NA	TRBV9	NA	TGTGCCAGCAGCGTAGCTGGGCATACGGAGACCCAGTACTTC	CASSVAGHTETQYF
TRBJ1-4	NA	TRBV6-6	NA	TGTGCCAGCAGACTGGAGAGGGGAGCAAAACTGTTTTTT	CASRLERGAKLFF
TRBJ1-1	NA	TRBV10-1	NA	TGCGCCAGCAGTGACCCGGGGCGAAACACTGAAGCTTTCTTT	CASSDPGRNTEAFF
TRBJ2-7	TRBD2	TRBV27	once	TGTGCCAGCAGTTTACGACTAGCGGGAGACGAGCAGTACTTC	CASSLRLAGDEQYF
TRBJ1-5	NA	TRBV27	NA	TGTGCCAGCAGAGAGGAACAGGTGAGCAATCAGCCCCAGCATTTT	CASREEQVSNQPQHF
TRBJ1-4	NA	TRBV4-1	NA	TGCGCCAGCAGCCAAACGAGAGGGGTGGCAAATGAAAAACTGTTTTTT	CASSQTRGVANEKLFF
TRBJ2-7	NA	TRBV12-3/TRBV12-4	once	TGTGCCAGCAGATCGACCTACGAGCAGTACTTC	CASRSTYEQYF